Sequencing of this TCR beta chain was carried out in a study of human T cells and chemical hapten exposure. Many counts were recorded for this clonotype. Time point described: patch test 1, 2 weeks after DPC sensitization. Treatment reported: therapeutic diphenylcyclopropenone sensitization with weekly scalp DPC. The CDR3 runs to 12 residues. The ends lost 4 bases at V and 6 bases at J; junction bases unmatched: 2. MiXCR, applied by TCRdb to the RACE reads, yields one record per CDR3 protein. Altogether 75,000 to 90,000 distinct CDR3 sequences are present, 10% to 15% being singletons, with the ten largest covering 3.5%.

The TCR comes from a woman aged 55-70 years with alopecia areata. Some clones in this sample may be carry-over from other donors' samples. The sample in question was whole blood, obtained in connection with sensitization to the hapten diphenylcyclopropenone (DPC). V gene TRBV12-3 or TRBV12-4 combines with J gene TRBJ1-1; TRBD1 matches 7 bases. The CDR3 spells CASSSTGSEAFF. The CDR3 DNA follows: TGTGCCAGCAGTTCGACAGGGTCTGAAGCTTTCTTT.